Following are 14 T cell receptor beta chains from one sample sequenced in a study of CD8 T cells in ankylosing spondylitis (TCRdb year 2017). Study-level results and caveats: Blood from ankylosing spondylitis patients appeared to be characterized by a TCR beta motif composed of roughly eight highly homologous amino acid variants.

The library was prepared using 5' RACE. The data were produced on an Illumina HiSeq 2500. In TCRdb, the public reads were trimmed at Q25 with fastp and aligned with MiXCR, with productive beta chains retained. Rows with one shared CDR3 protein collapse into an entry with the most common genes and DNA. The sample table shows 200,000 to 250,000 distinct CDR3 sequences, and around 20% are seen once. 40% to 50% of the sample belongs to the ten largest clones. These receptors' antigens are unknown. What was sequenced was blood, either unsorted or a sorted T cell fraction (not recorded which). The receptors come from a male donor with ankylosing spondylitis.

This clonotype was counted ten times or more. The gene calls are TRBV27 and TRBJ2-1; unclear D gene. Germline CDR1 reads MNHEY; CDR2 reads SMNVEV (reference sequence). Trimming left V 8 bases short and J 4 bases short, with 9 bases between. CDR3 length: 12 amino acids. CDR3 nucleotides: TGTGCCAGCTCCGGGTTTTACAATGAGCAGTTCTTC. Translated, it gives CASSGFYNEQFF.

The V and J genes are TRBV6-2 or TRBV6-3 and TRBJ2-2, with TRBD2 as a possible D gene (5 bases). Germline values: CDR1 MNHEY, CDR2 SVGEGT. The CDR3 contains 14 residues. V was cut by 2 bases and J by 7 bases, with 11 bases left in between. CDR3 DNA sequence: TGTGCCAGCAGTTACGAACTAGTCGGCGGGGAGCTGTTTTTT. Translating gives CASSYELVGGELFF.

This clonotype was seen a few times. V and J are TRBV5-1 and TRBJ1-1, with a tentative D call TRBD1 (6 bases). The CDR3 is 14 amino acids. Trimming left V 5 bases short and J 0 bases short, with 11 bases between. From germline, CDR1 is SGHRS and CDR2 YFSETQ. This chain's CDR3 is CASREDSMNTEAFF. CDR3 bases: TGCGCCAGCAGGGAGGACAGCATGAACACTGAAGCTTTCTTT.

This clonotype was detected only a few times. This CDR3 is CASSLRAPNYNEQFF. CDR3 sequence (DNA): TGTGCCAGCAGTTTGCGCGCGCCCAACTACAATGAGCAGTTCTTC. This chain connects TRBV28 to TRBJ2-1; the D is unclear. This CDR3 has 15 amino acids. Germline V lookup: CDR1 MDHEN, CDR2 SYDVKM. Trimming left V 3 bases short and J 3 bases short, with 12 bases between.

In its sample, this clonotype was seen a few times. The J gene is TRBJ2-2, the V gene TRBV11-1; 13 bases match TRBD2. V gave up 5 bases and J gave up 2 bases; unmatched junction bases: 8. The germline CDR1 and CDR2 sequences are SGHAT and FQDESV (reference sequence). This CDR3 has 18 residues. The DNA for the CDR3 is TGTGCCAGCAGCCCCCGGACTAGCGGGGGACCTAACACCGGGGAGCTGTTTTTT. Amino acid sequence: CASSPRTSGGPNTGELFF. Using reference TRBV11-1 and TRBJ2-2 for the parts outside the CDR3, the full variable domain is EAEVAQSPRYKITEKSQAVAFWCDPISGHATLYWYRQILGQGPELLVQFQDESVVDDSQLPKDRFSAERLKGVDSTLKIQPAELGDSAMYLCASSPRTSGGPNTGELFFGEGSRLTVL.

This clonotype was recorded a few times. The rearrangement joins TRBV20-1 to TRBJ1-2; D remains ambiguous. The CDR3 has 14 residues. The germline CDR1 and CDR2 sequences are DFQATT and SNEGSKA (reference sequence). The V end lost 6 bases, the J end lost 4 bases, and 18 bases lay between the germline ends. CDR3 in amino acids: CSARPSQDFYGYTF. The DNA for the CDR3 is TGCAGTGCCCGACCGAGCCAGGATTTCTATGGCTACACCTTC.

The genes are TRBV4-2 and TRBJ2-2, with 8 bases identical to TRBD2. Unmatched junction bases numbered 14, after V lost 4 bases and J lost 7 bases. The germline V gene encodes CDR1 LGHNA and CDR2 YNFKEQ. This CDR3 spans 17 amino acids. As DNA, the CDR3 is TGTGCCAGCAGCCTCGGGGGTAGCGGGGAAATAGTCGGGGAGCTGTTTTTT. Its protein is CASSLGGSGEIVGELFF.

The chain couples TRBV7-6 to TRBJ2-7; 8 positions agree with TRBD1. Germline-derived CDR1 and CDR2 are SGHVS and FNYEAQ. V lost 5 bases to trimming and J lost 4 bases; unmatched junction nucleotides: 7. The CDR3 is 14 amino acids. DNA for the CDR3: TGTGCCAGCAGCCACAGGGGGTTGGGGTACGAGCAGTACTTC. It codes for CASSHRGLGYEQYF.

The CDR3 loop is CASSLGTGQSYNEQFF. For the CDR3, the DNA is TGTGCCAGCAGCTTAGGCACGGGACAGTCCTACAATGAGCAGTTCTTC. The chain carries TRBV7-8 and TRBJ2-1; 7 bases agree with TRBD1. CDR1 is SGHVS and CDR2 is FQNEAQ in the germline V gene. The CDR3 consists of 16 residues. The trim removed 1 base at V and 1 base at J, leaving 4 bases unmatched.

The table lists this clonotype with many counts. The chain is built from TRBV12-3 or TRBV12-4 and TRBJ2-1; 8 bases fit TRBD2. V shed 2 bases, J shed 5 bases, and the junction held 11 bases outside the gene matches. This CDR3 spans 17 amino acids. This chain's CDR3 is CASSLSVRGGADNEQFF. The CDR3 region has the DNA TGTGCCAGCAGTTTATCCGTCCGGGGGGGCGCCGACAATGAGCAGTTCTTC.

This chain's CDR3 is CASNSWDVAGVTDTQYF. CDR3 DNA: TGTGCCAGTAACAGCTGGGATGTAGCGGGAGTAACAGATACGCAGTATTTT. This chain uses TRBV7-9 with TRBJ2-3, with 9 bases fitting TRBD2. This CDR3 contains 17 residues. CDR1 is SEHNR, CDR2 FQNEAQ, per germline (reference sequence). With V trimmed by 9 bases and J by 3 bases, 16 bases remained unmatched.

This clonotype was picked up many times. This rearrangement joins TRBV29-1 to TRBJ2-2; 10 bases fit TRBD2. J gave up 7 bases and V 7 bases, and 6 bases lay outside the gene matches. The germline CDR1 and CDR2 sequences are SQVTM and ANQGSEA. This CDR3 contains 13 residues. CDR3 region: CSASGGAFGELFF. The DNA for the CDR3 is TGCAGCGCCAGCGGGGGGGCCTTCGGGGAGCTGTTTTTT.

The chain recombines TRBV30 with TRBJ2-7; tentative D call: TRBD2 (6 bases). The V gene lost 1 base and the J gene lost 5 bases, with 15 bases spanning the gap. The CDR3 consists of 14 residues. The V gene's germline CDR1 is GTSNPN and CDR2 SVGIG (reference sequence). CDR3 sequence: CAWSDSPGDHEQYF. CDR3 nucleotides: TGTGCCTGGAGTGACTCTCCGGGGGACCACGAGCAGTACTTC. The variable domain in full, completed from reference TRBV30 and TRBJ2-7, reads SQTIHQWPATLVQPVGSPLSLECTVEGTSNPNLYWYRQAAGRGLQLLFYSVGIGQISSEVPQNLSASRPQDRQFILSSKKLLLSDSGFYLCAWSDSPGDHEQYFGPGTRLTVT.

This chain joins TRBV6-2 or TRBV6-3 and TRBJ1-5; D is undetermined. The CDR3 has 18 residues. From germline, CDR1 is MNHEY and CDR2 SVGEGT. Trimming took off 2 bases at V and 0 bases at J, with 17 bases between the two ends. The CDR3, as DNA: TGTGCCAGCAGTTACAATTCACGCAGAGAAGATAGCAATCAGCCCCAGCATTTT. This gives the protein CASSYNSRREDSNQPQHF.